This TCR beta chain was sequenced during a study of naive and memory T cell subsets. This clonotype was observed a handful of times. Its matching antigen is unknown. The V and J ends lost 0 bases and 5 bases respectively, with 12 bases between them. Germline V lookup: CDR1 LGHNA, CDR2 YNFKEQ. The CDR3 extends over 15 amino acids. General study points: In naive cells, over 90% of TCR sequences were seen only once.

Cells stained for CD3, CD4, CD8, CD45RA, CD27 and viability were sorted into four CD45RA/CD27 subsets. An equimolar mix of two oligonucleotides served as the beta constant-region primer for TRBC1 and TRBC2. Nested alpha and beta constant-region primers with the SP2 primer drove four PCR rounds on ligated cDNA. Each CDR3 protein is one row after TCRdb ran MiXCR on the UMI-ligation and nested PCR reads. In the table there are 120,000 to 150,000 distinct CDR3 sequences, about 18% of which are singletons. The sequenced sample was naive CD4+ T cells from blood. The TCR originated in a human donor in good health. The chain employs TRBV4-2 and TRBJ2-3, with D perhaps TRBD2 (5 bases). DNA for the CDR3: TGTGCCAGCAGCCAAGAGGGCTCGCGGGTAGATACGCAGTATTTT. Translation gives CASSQEGSRVDTQYF.